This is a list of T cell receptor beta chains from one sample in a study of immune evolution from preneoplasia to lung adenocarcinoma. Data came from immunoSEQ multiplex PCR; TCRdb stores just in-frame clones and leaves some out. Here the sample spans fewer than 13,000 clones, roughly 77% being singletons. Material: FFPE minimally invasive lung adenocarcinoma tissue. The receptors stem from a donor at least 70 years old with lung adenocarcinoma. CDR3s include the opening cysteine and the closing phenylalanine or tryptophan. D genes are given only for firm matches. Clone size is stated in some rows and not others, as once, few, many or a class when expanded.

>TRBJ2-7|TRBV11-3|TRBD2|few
CASSLAGGSYEQYF
TGTGCCAGCAGCCTCGCGGGGGGCTCCTACGAGCAGTACTTC
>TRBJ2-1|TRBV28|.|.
CASSLLSESSYNEQFF
TGTGCCAGCAGTTTATTATCGGAGAGCTCCTACAATGAGCAGTTCTTC
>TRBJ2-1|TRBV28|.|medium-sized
CASSLFGGSYNEQFF
TGTGCCAGCAGTTTATTCGGGGGCTCCTACAATGAGCAGTTCTTC
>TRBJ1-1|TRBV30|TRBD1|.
CAWNPDRGKAFF
TGTGCCTGGAACCCTGACAGGGGGAAAGCTTTCTTT
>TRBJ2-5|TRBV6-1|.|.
CASSVEGGGRETQYF
TGTGCCAGCAGTGTAGAAGGAGGGGGTCGGGAGACCCAGTACTTC
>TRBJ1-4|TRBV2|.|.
CASSAELNEKLFF
TGTGCCAGCAGCGCAGAACTGAATGAAAAACTGTTTTTT
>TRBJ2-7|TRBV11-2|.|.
CASSPLQGPLNEQYF
TGTGCCAGCAGCCCACTACAGGGACCCTTGAACGAGCAGTACTTC
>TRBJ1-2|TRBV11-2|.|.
CASSFLPNGQNYGYTF
TGTGCCAGCAGCTTCTTACCCAACGGACAGAACTATGGCTACACCTTC
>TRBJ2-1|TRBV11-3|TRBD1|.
CASSPGQGVYNEQFF
TGTGCCAGCAGCCCGGGACAGGGGGTATACAATGAGCAGTTCTTC
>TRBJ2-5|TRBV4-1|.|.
CASSRGYGDQETQYF
TGCGCCAGCAGCCGGGGGTATGGGGATCAAGAGACCCAGTACTTC